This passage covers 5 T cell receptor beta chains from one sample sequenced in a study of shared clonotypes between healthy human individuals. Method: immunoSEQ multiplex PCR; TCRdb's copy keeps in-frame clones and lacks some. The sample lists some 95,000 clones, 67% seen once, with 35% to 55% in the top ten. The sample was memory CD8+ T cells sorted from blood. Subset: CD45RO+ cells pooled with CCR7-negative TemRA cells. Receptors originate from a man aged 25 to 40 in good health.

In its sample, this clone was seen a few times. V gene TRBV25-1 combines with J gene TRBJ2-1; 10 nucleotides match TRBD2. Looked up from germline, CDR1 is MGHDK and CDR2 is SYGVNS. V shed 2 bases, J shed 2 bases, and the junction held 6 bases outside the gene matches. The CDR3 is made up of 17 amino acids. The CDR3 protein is CASSEELSGRAYNEQFF. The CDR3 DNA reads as TGTGCCAGCAGTGAAGAATTGAGCGGGAGGGCCTACAATGAGCAGTTCTTC.

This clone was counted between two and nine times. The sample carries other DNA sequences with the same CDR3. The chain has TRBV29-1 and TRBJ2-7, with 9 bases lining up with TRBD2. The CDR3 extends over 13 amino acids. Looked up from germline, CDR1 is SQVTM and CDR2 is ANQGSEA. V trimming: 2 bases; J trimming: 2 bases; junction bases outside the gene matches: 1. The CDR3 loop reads CSVELAGPYEQYF. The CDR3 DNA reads TGCAGCGTTGAACTAGCGGGACCCTACGAGCAGTACTTC.

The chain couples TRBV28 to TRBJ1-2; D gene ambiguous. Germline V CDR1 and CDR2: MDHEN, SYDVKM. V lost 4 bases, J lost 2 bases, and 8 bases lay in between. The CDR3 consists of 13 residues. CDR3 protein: CASSSTANYGYTF. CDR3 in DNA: TGTGCCAGCAGTTCGACTGCCAACTATGGCTACACCTTC.

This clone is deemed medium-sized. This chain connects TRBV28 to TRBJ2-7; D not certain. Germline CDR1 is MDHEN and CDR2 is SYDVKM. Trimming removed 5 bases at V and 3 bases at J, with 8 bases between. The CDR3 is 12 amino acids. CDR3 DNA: TGTGCCAGCAGTGAAACGGACTACGAGCAGTACTTC. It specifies CASSETDYEQYF.

CDR3 in DNA: TGCAGCATACGAGGGGGCGCTTCGAACAATGAGCAGTTCTTC. This codes for CSIRGGASNNEQFF. V usage is TRBV29-1 and J usage is TRBJ2-1, with 7 bases that match TRBD1. Germline lookup yields CDR1 SQVTM and CDR2 ANQGSEA. CDR3 length: 14 residues. Germline trimming cut 8 bases from V and 5 bases from J; bases unmatched to any gene: 12.